The sequence of this TCR beta chain was determined in a study of T cells after yellow fever vaccination. This clonotype turned up a few times. Template switching by 5'RACE produced TCR cDNA, adding a universal primer site and UMIs. MiXCR, run by TCRdb on the 5' RACE reads, gives a single entry per CDR3 protein. The repertoire holds fewer than 100,000 distinct CDR3 sequences, with roughly 10% as singletons. Trimming pared 6 bases from V and 1 base from J, leaving 18 bases between. The CDR3 sequence is 16 residues long. The TCR was taken from a man aged 18-30 years who received the YFV17D yellow fever vaccine. Sequenced here: CD8+ T cells not binding an NS4B(214-222) dextramer, sorted from PBMCs, sampled around 15 days after the first yellow fever vaccination. The chain has TRBV12-3 or TRBV12-4 and TRBJ2-5; a possible D gene is TRBD2 (6 bases). The CDR3 DNA follows: TGTGCCAGCAGCTCATCATCTAGCGAAACCCAAGAGACCCAGTACTTC. It codes for CASSSSSSETQETQYF.